This TCR beta chain was retrieved from a study of blood T cell repertoires in COVID-19. Measured with immunoSEQ multiplex PCR; TCRdb has only the in-frame clones, and not every one. The table records around 120,000 clones, more than 70% of them present only once. This clone was recorded once. The sample taken for sequencing was peripheral blood. The receptor's source is a man aged 80 or over with active or convalescent COVID-19.

The CDR3 sequence: CAIGRDTGELFF. The CDR3 DNA reads as TGTGCCATCGGGCGAGACACCGGGGAGCTGTTTTTT. This chain connects TRBV10-3 to TRBJ2-2; D ambiguous. Germline lookup yields CDR1 ENHRY and CDR2 SYGVKD. Deletions cut 8 bases from V and 3 bases from J, with 7 bases between. This CDR3 has 12 residues.